The clone carrying this TCR beta chain occurred many times. One end of the junction fails to match germline, which may point to a read error. This specimen belongs to a study of regulatory T cells in long-lasting Graves disease. Time point indicated: newly diagnosed GD, antithyroid drugs for less than 3 months. The TCR library was prepared using RNA isolated from PBMCs. Building the TCR beta libraries relied on iRepertoire HTBI primers, and CDR3 regions underwent Arm-PCR. Under the authors' procedure: Samples revealed 62 TRBV and about 15 TRBJ segments. TCRdb reanalysed the multiplex PCR reads using MiXCR and keeps one entry per CDR3 protein. The V and J calls and clone size are TCRdb's, not the authors'. The profile shows about 540,000 distinct CDR3 sequences, 13% of them singletons. This CDR3 spans 12 amino acids. Germline values: CDR1 SGHRS, CDR2 YFSETQ. These data are also associated with another study on T cells in Graves' hyperthyroidism and ophthalmopathy. That source adds: The patients, who ranged from 18 to 65 in age, presented with newly diagnosed hyperthyroidism lasting under 2 months.

The sequence derives from a man aged 30-40 years with Graves disease. This specimen was peripheral blood mononuclear cells (PBMCs), taken at new diagnosis, from a patient treated with antithyroid drugs. J is TRBJ2-2 and V is TRBV5-1; D is undetermined. The CDR3 sequence is CASSQNTGELFF. CDR3 DNA sequence: TGTGCCAGCAGCCAGAACACCGGGGAGCTGTTTTTT.